This T cell receptor (beta chain) was identified in a study of technical replicates of blood from a handful of donors. TCRdb's copy holds only in-frame clones and misses some; the assay was immunoSEQ multiplex PCR. Of about 83,000 clones listed, approximately 94% are singletons. The CDR3 loop spans 15 amino acids. Germline V gives CDR1 SEHNR, CDR2 FQNEAQ (reference sequence). Trimming pared 1 base from V and 4 bases from J, leaving 13 bases between. The sequenced sample was T cells isolated from PBMCs. The chain has TRBV7-9 and TRBJ1-2; weak D call: TRBD1 (5 bases). This receptor was taken from a human donor in good health. The CDR3 spells CASSLGQYSVYGYTF. The CDR3 DNA follows: TGTGCCAGCAGCTTAGGACAGTACAGCGTCTATGGCTACACCTTC.